This T cell receptor (beta chain) stems from a study of shared clonotypes between healthy human individuals. This clone was seen a single time. Its antigen is unidentified. With 9 bases removed from V and 7 bases from J, the gap between germline ends came to 29 bases. The CDR3 loop spans 17 amino acids. Only CD45RO-negative cells positively selected for CCR7 counted as naive CD8 cells, so terminally differentiated effector memory CD45RA+ cells were excluded. Donors comprised only Caucasian adults living in Nashville, Tennessee. Study-wide findings and caveats: The researchers took only blood, and tissue repertoires probably look different.

Sequencing used immunoSEQ multiplex PCR; TCRdb keeps in-frame clones, though not all of them. The data contain 700,000 to 950,000 clones, about 96% of them singletons. This rearrangement joins TRBV5-3 to TRBJ1-5; possible D gene TRBD1, 6 bases. TRBV5-3 is reported as an ORF; its role is uncertain. The sequenced material came from naive CD8+ T cells sorted from blood. The receptor's source is a man aged 25 to 45 in good health. The CDR3 DNA sequence: TGTGCCACGCCTCCGGCAGGGGCCTTATTTTTTAGGCAGCCCCAGCATTTT. Protein sequence: CATPPAGALFFRQPQHF.